This T cell receptor (beta chain) appears in the sequencing data of a study of identical twins. The authors used template switching to add a universal primer site and gave cDNA unique molecular identifiers. Via MiXCR, TCRdb re-called the 5' RACE reads, giving one row per CDR3 protein. The profile shows about 150,000 distinct CDR3 sequences, approximately 3.5% of them singletons. The germline V and J ends were trimmed by 5 bases and 2 bases, with 5 bases remaining between them. Germline V CDR1 and CDR2: SGHTA, FQGNSA. There are 12 residues in the CDR3. The chain carries TRBV7-2 and TRBJ2-3; D is unclear. The clonotype was recovered from a man between 18 and 29 years old in good health. Sequences were obtained from memory T cells sorted from blood. The CDR3 DNA is TGTGCCAGCAGCCTCCCCACAGATACGCAGTATTTT. Translating gives CASSLPTDTQYF.